This T cell receptor beta chain appears in the sequencing data of a study of blood T cell repertoires in COVID-19. In the study overall: Acute-phase and convalescent COVID-19 samples originated in the United States, Italy and Spain. PBMCs, B-cell-depleted T cells, or T cells were the source of the cDNA or gDNA that made up the material.

This clone was observed a few times. Germline V gene sequence: CDR1 LNHDA, CDR2 SQIVND (reference sequence). The CDR3 is 15 amino acids. V trimming: 6 bases; J trimming: 6 bases; junction bases outside the gene matches: 8. TCRdb's copy holds only in-frame clones and misses some; the assay was immunoSEQ multiplex PCR. This table holds some 140,000 clones, roughly four fifths found once. This clonotype was obtained from a human donor in a cohort sampled during active COVID-19. The chain is built from TRBV19 and TRBJ2-4; 10 positions agree with TRBD2. Sequences were obtained from peripheral blood. Written as DNA, the CDR3 is TGTGCCAGTAGGAGCGGGGGGGGCCCTGGAAACATTCAGTACTTC. Its translation: CASRSGGGPGNIQYF.